This is a list of T cell receptor beta chains from one sample in a study of a mutant IDH1 vaccine in newly diagnosed glioma. Repertoires were generated with immunoSEQ multiplex PCR, while TCRdb's copy carries only in-frame clones and drops some. The repertoire holds 45,000 to 60,000 clones, with just under 80% as singletons. Their antigens remain unidentified. The sequences come from PBMCs, collected from a glioma patient whose treatment included an IDH1 peptide vaccine. The origin of the receptors is a man aged 50 or older with glioma. Both conserved end residues are part of each CDR3. Each record gives: D gene, CDR3 length, V gene, clone size, J gene, CDR3 DNA, CDR3 protein. A D gene is named only where the DNA matches it firmly. Rows give clone size only sometimes, using once, few, many, or a class for an expanded clone.

d_gene: -; len: 15; v_gene: TRBV5-1; abundance: -; j_gene: TRBJ1-3; CDR3nt: TGCGCCAGCAGTAAAGGAGCAGGCTCTGGAAACACCATATATTTT; CDR3aa: CASSKGAGSGNTIYF
d_gene: TRBD1; len: 14; v_gene: TRBV2; abundance: -; j_gene: TRBJ2-3; CDR3nt: TGTGCCAGCAGTGGACAGGGCGGCACAGATACGCAGTATTTT; CDR3aa: CASSGQGGTDTQYF
d_gene: TRBD1; len: 14; v_gene: TRBV30; abundance: -; j_gene: TRBJ1-1; CDR3nt: TGTGCCTGGAGTTTCGGGACAGGGAACACTGAAGCTTTCTTT; CDR3aa: CAWSFGTGNTEAFF
d_gene: -; len: 13; v_gene: TRBV2; abundance: -; j_gene: TRBJ2-5; CDR3nt: TGTGCCAGCAGTTGGGGGGCGGGGGAGACCCAGTACTTC; CDR3aa: CASSWGAGETQYF
d_gene: TRBD1; len: 16; v_gene: TRBV5-6; abundance: -; j_gene: TRBJ2-7; CDR3nt: TGTGCCAGCAGCGTAGGACAGGGGCCAAGATCCTACGAGCAGTACTTC; CDR3aa: CASSVGQGPRSYEQYF
d_gene: -; len: 16; v_gene: TRBV6-5; abundance: -; j_gene: TRBJ1-4; CDR3nt: TGTGCCAGCAGTTCCGGACGGTCTGGGGTTTTAGAAAAACTGTTTTTT; CDR3aa: CASSSGRSGVLEKLFF
d_gene: TRBD2; len: 15; v_gene: TRBV6-4; abundance: -; j_gene: TRBJ2-3; CDR3nt: TGTGCCAGCAGCCGACTAGCGGGGGGAGCAGATACGCAGTATTTT; CDR3aa: CASSRLAGGADTQYF
d_gene: -; len: 16; v_gene: TRBV4-3; abundance: -; j_gene: TRBJ2-7; CDR3nt: TGCGCCAGCAGCCAAGATTACGGGACCATCTCCTACGAGCAGTACTTC; CDR3aa: CASSQDYGTISYEQYF
d_gene: -; len: 14; v_gene: TRBV30; abundance: few; j_gene: TRBJ2-5; CDR3nt: TGTGCCTGGAGTGTACAGGGCTTAAAAGAGACCCAGTACTTC; CDR3aa: CAWSVQGLKETQYF
d_gene: TRBD1; len: 15; v_gene: TRBV27; abundance: -; j_gene: TRBJ2-3; CDR3nt: TGTGCCAGCCAACCGGGACAGGGAAGGGCAGATACGCAGTATTTT; CDR3aa: CASQPGQGRADTQYF
d_gene: -; len: 13; v_gene: TRBV19; abundance: -; j_gene: TRBJ2-6; CDR3nt: TGTGCCACTACGCGGCCCGGGGCCAACGTCCTGACTTTC; CDR3aa: CATTRPGANVLTF
d_gene: -; len: 14; v_gene: TRBV5-1; abundance: -; j_gene: TRBJ1-3; CDR3nt: TGCGCCAGCAGCCCGACAGTCTCTGGAAACACCATATATTTT; CDR3aa: CASSPTVSGNTIYF
d_gene: -; len: 11; v_gene: TRBV7-9; abundance: -; j_gene: TRBJ2-7; CDR3nt: TGTGCCAGCAGTTCTTGGGGGGAGCAGTACTTC; CDR3aa: CASSSWGEQYF
d_gene: TRBD2; len: 15; v_gene: TRBV7-2; abundance: -; j_gene: TRBJ2-1; CDR3nt: TGTGCCAGCAGCTTAGAAGCGGGGCCTTACAATGAGCAGTTCTTC; CDR3aa: CASSLEAGPYNEQFF
d_gene: -; len: 16; v_gene: TRBV5-1; abundance: -; j_gene: TRBJ2-5; CDR3nt: TGCGCCAGCAGCTTGGCGGGCAGGGGGGGCCAAGAGACCCAGTACTTC; CDR3aa: CASSLAGRGGQETQYF
d_gene: TRBD2; len: 15; v_gene: TRBV5-4; abundance: -; j_gene: TRBJ2-7; CDR3nt: TGTGCCAGCAGCCGGGTGGTAGCGGGGGCCTACGAGCAGTACTTC; CDR3aa: CASSRVVAGAYEQYF
d_gene: TRBD1; len: 14; v_gene: TRBV16; abundance: -; j_gene: TRBJ1-5; CDR3nt: TGTGCCAGCAGCCCGACAGGGCGGGAGCAGCCCCAGCATTTT; CDR3aa: CASSPTGREQPQHF
d_gene: -; len: 12; v_gene: TRBV29-1; abundance: -; j_gene: TRBJ1-1; CDR3nt: TGCAGCGTTGGGTCCCCCAACACTGAAGCTTTCTTT; CDR3aa: CSVGSPNTEAFF
d_gene: TRBD1; len: 15; v_gene: TRBV6-6; abundance: -; j_gene: TRBJ2-7; CDR3nt: TGTGCCAGCAGGCCCAGGGGGCTGTCGGGATACGAGCAGTACTTC; CDR3aa: CASRPRGLSGYEQYF
d_gene: -; len: 14; v_gene: TRBV2; abundance: -; j_gene: TRBJ2-2; CDR3nt: TGTGCCAGCAGTGCCCTGCGAAACACCGGGGAGCTGTTTTTT; CDR3aa: CASSALRNTGELFF
d_gene: TRBD1; len: 15; v_gene: TRBV6-6; abundance: -; j_gene: TRBJ1-4; CDR3nt: TGTGCCAGCAGTACGTTACAGGGGGGAAATGAAAAACTGTTTTTT; CDR3aa: CASSTLQGGNEKLFF
d_gene: -; len: 11; v_gene: TRBV30; abundance: -; j_gene: TRBJ2-1; CDR3nt: TGTGCCTGGCGCGTAGAAATCCAGCAGTTCTTC; CDR3aa: CAWRVEIQQFF
d_gene: -; len: 13; v_gene: TRBV11-3; abundance: -; j_gene: TRBJ2-2; CDR3nt: TGTGCCAGCAGCCGGACAGTAGACGGGGAGCTGTTTTTT; CDR3aa: CASSRTVDGELFF
d_gene: -; len: 13; v_gene: TRBV9; abundance: -; j_gene: TRBJ2-1; CDR3nt: TGTGCCAGCAGCGTAGGGGGGAAAGGTGAGCAGTTCTTC; CDR3aa: CASSVGGKGEQFF
d_gene: -; len: 14; v_gene: TRBV27; abundance: few; j_gene: TRBJ1-6; CDR3nt: TGTGCCAGCAGACCGACAGTAAGCAATTCACCCCTCCACTTT; CDR3aa: CASRPTVSNSPLHF
d_gene: TRBD1; len: 15; v_gene: TRBV9; abundance: -; j_gene: TRBJ2-7; CDR3nt: TGTGCCAGCAGCGACGACAGGGGGGTCGGAAGCGAGCAGTACTTC; CDR3aa: CASSDDRGVGSEQYF
d_gene: TRBD1; len: 14; v_gene: TRBV11-2; abundance: -; j_gene: TRBJ1-1; CDR3nt: TGTGCCAGCAGCTACAGGGGAGAAGGTACTGAAGCTTTCTTT; CDR3aa: CASSYRGEGTEAFF
d_gene: -; len: 16; v_gene: TRBV4-1; abundance: -; j_gene: TRBJ1-2; CDR3nt: TGCGCCAGCAGCCAGTACGTGGGTAGTACAGCCGAGTTCTACACCTTC; CDR3aa: CASSQYVGSTAEFYTF
d_gene: -; len: 12; v_gene: TRBV7-8; abundance: -; j_gene: TRBJ1-5; CDR3nt: TGTGCCAGCAGCGCGCGGAATCAGCCCCAGCATTTT; CDR3aa: CASSARNQPQHF
d_gene: TRBD2; len: 14; v_gene: TRBV19; abundance: -; j_gene: TRBJ2-5; CDR3nt: TGTGCCAGTAGTATGGCGGGGGGCCAAGAGACCCAGTACTTC; CDR3aa: CASSMAGGQETQYF
d_gene: -; len: 11; v_gene: TRBV20-1; abundance: -; j_gene: TRBJ1-2; CDR3nt: TGCAGTGCTAGAGATAAAGGGAGCTACACCTTC; CDR3aa: CSARDKGSYTF
d_gene: -; len: 14; v_gene: TRBV7-8; abundance: -; j_gene: TRBJ2-7; CDR3nt: TGTGCCAGCAGCCCCCGGTGGAGCTCCTACGAGCAGTACTTC; CDR3aa: CASSPRWSSYEQYF
d_gene: -; len: 14; v_gene: TRBV28; abundance: -; j_gene: TRBJ1-1; CDR3nt: TGTGCCAGCAGTCTTTACGGGACGAACACTGAAGCTTTCTTT; CDR3aa: CASSLYGTNTEAFF
d_gene: TRBD1; len: 14; v_gene: TRBV10-3; abundance: -; j_gene: TRBJ2-1; CDR3nt: TGTGCCATCAGTGCAGGGGGCGACTACAATGAGCAGTTCTTC; CDR3aa: CAISAGGDYNEQFF
d_gene: -; len: 13; v_gene: TRBV5-1; abundance: -; j_gene: TRBJ1-1; CDR3nt: TGCGCCAGCAGCCTTAGCGGGTACACTGAAGCTTTCTTT; CDR3aa: CASSLSGYTEAFF
d_gene: -; len: 16; v_gene: TRBV4-1; abundance: medium-sized; j_gene: TRBJ1-1; CDR3nt: TGCGCCAGCAGCCAATACTCACAGGGTGTGGGCACTGAAGCTTTCTTT; CDR3aa: CASSQYSQGVGTEAFF
d_gene: -; len: 13; v_gene: TRBV7-2; abundance: -; j_gene: TRBJ2-2; CDR3nt: TGTGCCAGCAGTAAACCGAACACCGGGGAGCTGTTTTTT; CDR3aa: CASSKPNTGELFF
d_gene: -; len: 20; v_gene: TRBV6-1; abundance: -; j_gene: TRBJ1-2; CDR3nt: TGTGCCAGCAGTGAATGGGGCCAATCTGGGGGTGCTGGGGCTAACTATGGCTACACCTTC; CDR3aa: CASSEWGQSGGAGANYGYTF
d_gene: TRBD1; len: 13; v_gene: TRBV5-5; abundance: -; j_gene: TRBJ2-5; CDR3nt: TGTGCCAGCAGCCACAGGGGGCCTGAGACCCAGTACTTC; CDR3aa: CASSHRGPETQYF
d_gene: TRBD1; len: 12; v_gene: TRBV7-9; abundance: -; j_gene: TRBJ2-1; CDR3nt: TGTGCCAGCAGCACTCAGGGGGTCAAGCAGTTCTTC; CDR3aa: CASSTQGVKQFF
d_gene: -; len: 15; v_gene: TRBV2; abundance: -; j_gene: TRBJ2-2; CDR3nt: TGTGCCAGCAGGGTCAGGGGGAGGTTTGGCGGGGAGCTGTTTTTT; CDR3aa: CASRVRGRFGGELFF
d_gene: TRBD1; len: 15; v_gene: TRBV25-1; abundance: -; j_gene: TRBJ1-2; CDR3nt: TGTGCCAGCAGTAACCGGGACAGGTCGCCCTATGGCTACACCTTC; CDR3aa: CASSNRDRSPYGYTF